The 14 T cell receptor beta chains below all came from one sample that was sequenced in a study of CD8 T cells in Susac syndrome. Reverse transcription of roughly 0.45 to 1 ug RNA was performed with random hexamers. TCRdb called the immunoSEQ multiplex PCR reads again in MiXCR, with one record for every CDR3 protein. The sample yields about 150,000 distinct CDR3 sequences, approximately 94% seen once. Sequencing input: CD4+ T cells from PBMCs. These receptor sequences come from a human donor in good health.

The gene calls are TRBV5-6 and TRBJ1-5; no definite D call. Germline CDR1 SGHDT, CDR2 YYEEEE. Trimming took 0 bases from V and 0 from J, leaving 7 bases between them. The CDR3 runs to 15 residues. Here the CDR3 DNA reads TGTGCCAGCAGCTTGGGACTTTATAGCAATCAGCCCCAGCATTTT. Encoded protein: CASSLGLYSNQPQHF.

The V and J genes are TRBV10-2 and TRBJ1-5; no clear D gene. Trimming shortened V by 3 bases and J by 0 bases, and 6 bases separated the two germline ends. The length of the CDR3 is 14 residues. Germline V CDR1 and CDR2: WSHSY, SAAADI. The CDR3, as DNA: TGCGCCAGCAGTGACCCCTATAGCAATCAGCCCCAGCATTTT. This gives the protein CASSDPYSNQPQHF.

In its sample, this clonotype was seen once. The rearrangement joins TRBV4-2 to TRBJ2-1; 10 bases are a match to TRBD2. With 6 bases clipped from V and 0 bases from J, the junction kept 8 bases outside the gene matches. The CDR3 runs to 17 residues. The germline V gene has CDR1 LGHNA and CDR2 YNFKEQ. CDR3 nucleotides: TGTGCCAGCAGTTTAGCGGGAGGCCTCTCCTCCTACAATGAGCAGTTCTTC. Its translation is CASSLAGGLSSYNEQFF.

This chain links TRBV11-2 with TRBJ2-3; tentative D call: TRBD1 (5 bases). Deletions cut 5 bases from V and 0 bases from J, with 12 bases between. Germline V gene lookup returns CDR1 SGHAT and CDR2 FQNNGV. CDR3 length: 15 residues. The CDR3 loop is CASSPSGASTDTQYF. The CDR3, as DNA: TGTGCCAGCAGCCCGAGTGGGGCAAGCACAGATACGCAGTATTTT.

This sequence joins TRBV3-1 and TRBJ2-7; no reliable D call. Per germline, CDR1 LGHDT and CDR2 YNNKEL (reference sequence). V was shortened by 4 bases and J by 3 bases, with 13 bases between the two germline ends. The CDR3 has 14 amino acids. The CDR3 is CASSPTARSYEQYF. The CDR3 nucleotides are TGTGCCAGCAGCCCGACCGCAAGGAGCTACGAGCAGTACTTC.

As regards this clonotype: An end of the junction differs from the germline gene, which may be a read error. This chain joins TRBV12-3 or TRBV12-4 and TRBJ1-1; D may be TRBD1 (6 bases). This CDR3 contains 19 residues. The CDR3 is CASSLGSLGGAPLGLAGLF. Here the CDR3 DNA reads TGTGCCAGCAGTTTAGGTTCATTGGGGGGGGCACCCCTTGGATTGGCTGGGCTCTTT.

The rearrangement links TRBV5-1 to TRBJ2-5; TRBD1 matches at 8 bases. The CDR3 sequence is 14 residues long. The ends lost 2 bases at V and 3 bases at J; junction bases unmatched: 3. CDR1 and CDR2 from the germline V gene are SGHRS and YFSETQ. The CDR3 protein is CASSFYRGEETQYF. The CDR3 coding sequence is TGCGCCAGCAGCTTCTACAGGGGGGAAGAGACCCAGTACTTC.

This clonotype was observed a few times. This chain connects TRBV2 to TRBJ2-5; D call uncertain. CDR1 and CDR2 (germline): SNHLY, FYNNEI. The CDR3 has 11 amino acids. V lost 3 bases and J lost 1, with 0 bases in between. The CDR3 DNA follows: TGTGCCAGCAGTGACCAAGAGACCCAGTACTTC. Translation gives CASSDQETQYF.

The rearrangement joins TRBV12-3 or TRBV12-4 to TRBJ2-1, with D maybe TRBD1 (6 bases). The CDR3 consists of 16 residues. V gave up 4 bases and J gave up 2 bases, with 15 bases separating them. CDR3 DNA: TGTGCCAGCAGTTCAACAGGGAACCCTGCCTACAATGAGCAGTTCTTC. Translating it yields CASSSTGNPAYNEQFF.

The CDR3 reads CSVRQSTYEQYF. For the CDR3, the DNA is TGCAGCGTTCGCCAGAGCACCTACGAGCAGTACTTC. The rearrangement uses TRBV29-1 and TRBJ2-7; D is unclear. The CDR3 totals 12 residues. Germline CDR1 reads SQVTM; CDR2 reads ANQGSEA. V lost 5 bases to trimming and J lost 2 bases, with 10 bases between them.

DNA for the CDR3: TGCGCCAGCAGGTCCCTCGGATCTAGCACAGATACGCAGTATTTT. Residues: CASRSLGSSTDTQYF. The V and J genes are TRBV5-1 and TRBJ2-3; D is ambiguous. This CDR3 region has 15 residues. Germline V gives CDR1 SGHRS, CDR2 YFSETQ. V was trimmed by 5 bases and J by 0 bases, leaving 13 bases between them.

The chain joins TRBV20-1 to TRBJ2-1, with 7 bases that match TRBD2. The ends lost 6 bases at V and 6 bases at J; junction bases unmatched: 14. The CDR3 is 15 amino acids. Germline CDR1 reads DFQATT; CDR2 reads SNEGSKA (reference sequence). The CDR3, as DNA: TGCAGTGCCCCCACCGCAGCGGGAATCGGCAATGAGCAGTTCTTC. It encodes CSAPTAAGIGNEQFF.

This chain connects TRBV19 to TRBJ1-2, with D perhaps matching TRBD1 (5 bases). This CDR3 has 14 residues. V was cut by 5 bases and J by 0 bases, with 10 bases left in between. Per germline, CDR1 LNHDA and CDR2 SQIVND (reference sequence). Here the CDR3 DNA reads TGTGCCAGTAGTTTCGACAGTACTAACTATGGCTACACCTTC. This codes for CASSFDSTNYGYTF.

J is TRBJ1-2 and V is TRBV20-1; D uncertain. Germline assignment: CDR1 DFQATT and CDR2 SNEGSKA (reference sequence). CDR3 length: 14 amino acids. Between the trimmed V and J ends, which lost 3 bases and 4 bases, there was a span of 15 bases. The CDR3 here is CSASRPGTFYGYTF. CDR3 in DNA: TGCAGTGCTAGTAGGCCCGGCACCTTCTATGGCTACACCTTC.